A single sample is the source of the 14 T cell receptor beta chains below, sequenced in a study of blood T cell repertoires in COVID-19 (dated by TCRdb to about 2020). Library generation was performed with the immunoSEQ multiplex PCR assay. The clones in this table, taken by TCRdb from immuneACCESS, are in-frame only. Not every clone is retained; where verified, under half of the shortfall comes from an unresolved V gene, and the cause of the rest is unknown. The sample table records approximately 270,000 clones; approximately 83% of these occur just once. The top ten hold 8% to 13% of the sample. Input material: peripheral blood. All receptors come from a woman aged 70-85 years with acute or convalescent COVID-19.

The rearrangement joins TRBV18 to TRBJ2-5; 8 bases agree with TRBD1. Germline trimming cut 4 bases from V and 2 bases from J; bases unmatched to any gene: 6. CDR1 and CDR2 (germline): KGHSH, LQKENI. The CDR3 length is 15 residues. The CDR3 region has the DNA TGTGCCAGCTCACGAGACAGGGGCGATCAAGAGACCCAGTACTTC. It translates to CASSRDRGDQETQYF.

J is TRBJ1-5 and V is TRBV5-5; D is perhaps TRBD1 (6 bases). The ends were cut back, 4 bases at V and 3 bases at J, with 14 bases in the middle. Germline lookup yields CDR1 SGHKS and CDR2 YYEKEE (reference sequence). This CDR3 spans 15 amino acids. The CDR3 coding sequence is TGTGCCAGCAGCAAGGACAGCAACCTCAATCAGCCCCAGCATTTT. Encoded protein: CASSKDSNLNQPQHF.

CDR3 coding DNA: TGTGCCACCAGGGCCGGGACAGGTCCCTACAATGAGCAGTTCTTC. Protein: CATRAGTGPYNEQFF. The chain couples TRBV24-1 to TRBJ2-1; 8 bases are a match to TRBD1. J gave up 2 bases and V 7 bases, and 6 bases lay outside the gene matches. Looked up from germline, CDR1 is KGHDR and CDR2 is SFDVKD. The CDR3 has 15 residues.

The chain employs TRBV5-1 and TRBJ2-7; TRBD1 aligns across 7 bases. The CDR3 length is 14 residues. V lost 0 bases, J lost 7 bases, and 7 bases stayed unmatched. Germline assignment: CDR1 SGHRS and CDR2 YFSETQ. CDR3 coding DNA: TGCGCCAGCAGCTTGGCGGGACAGTCTTTTGAGCAGTACTTC. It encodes CASSLAGQSFEQYF.

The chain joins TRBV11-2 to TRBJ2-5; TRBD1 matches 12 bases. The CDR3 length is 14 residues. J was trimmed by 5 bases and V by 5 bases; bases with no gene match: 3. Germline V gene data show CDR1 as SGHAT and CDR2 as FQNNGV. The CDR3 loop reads CASSPGTGGETQYF. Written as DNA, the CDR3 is TGTGCCAGCAGCCCCGGGACAGGGGGCGAGACCCAGTACTTC.

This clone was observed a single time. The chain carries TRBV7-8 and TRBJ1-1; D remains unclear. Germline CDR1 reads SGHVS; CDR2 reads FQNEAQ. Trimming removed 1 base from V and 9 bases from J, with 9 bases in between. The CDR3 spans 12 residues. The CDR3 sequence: CASSLGRGKAFF. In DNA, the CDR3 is TGTGCCAGCAGCTTAGGAAGAGGGAAAGCTTTCTTT.

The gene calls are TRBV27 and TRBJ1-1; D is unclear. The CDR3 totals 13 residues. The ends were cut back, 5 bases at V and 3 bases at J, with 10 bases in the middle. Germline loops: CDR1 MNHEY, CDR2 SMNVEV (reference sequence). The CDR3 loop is CASSPRRDTEAFF. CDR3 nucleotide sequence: TGTGCCAGCAGTCCAAGGAGGGACACTGAAGCTTTCTTT.

The CDR3 bases are TGTGCCAGCAGTTTATCCTTTTATGGCTACACCTTC. Protein product: CASSLSFYGYTF. The chain carries TRBV12-3 or TRBV12-4 and TRBJ1-2, with D uncertain. The CDR3 length is 12 residues. Between the trimmed V and J ends, which lost 2 bases and 5 bases, there was a span of 6 bases.

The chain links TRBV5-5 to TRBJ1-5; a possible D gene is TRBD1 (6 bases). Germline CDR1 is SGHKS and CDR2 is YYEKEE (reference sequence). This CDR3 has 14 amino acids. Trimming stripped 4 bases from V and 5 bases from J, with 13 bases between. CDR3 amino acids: CASSPAGAYQPQHF. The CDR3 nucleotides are TGTGCCAGCAGCCCGGCAGGGGCGTATCAGCCCCAGCATTTT.

Written as DNA, the CDR3 is TGTGCCAGCTCACCAGGGTTACAGCCTAGAAACACCATATATTTT. Protein product: CASSPGLQPRNTIYF. V usage is TRBV18 and J usage is TRBJ1-3; no reliable D call. The germline V and J ends were trimmed by 2 bases and 5 bases, with 13 bases remaining between them. The germline V gene has CDR1 KGHSH and CDR2 LQKENI. This CDR3 has 15 residues.

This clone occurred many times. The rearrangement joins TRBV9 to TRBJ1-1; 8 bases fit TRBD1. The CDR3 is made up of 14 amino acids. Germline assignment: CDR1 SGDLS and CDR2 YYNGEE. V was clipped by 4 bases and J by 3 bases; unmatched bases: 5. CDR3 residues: CASSLRDRYTEAFF. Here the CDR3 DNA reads TGTGCCAGCAGCCTCCGGGACAGGTACACTGAAGCTTTCTTT.

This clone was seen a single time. The DNA for the CDR3 is TGTGCCAGTAGTACCCGGGGGGGGGTCTCCTACAATGAGCAGTTCTTC. This codes for CASSTRGGVSYNEQFF. V is TRBV19 and J is TRBJ2-1, with 8 bases lining up with TRBD2. This CDR3 is built from 16 residues. V was clipped by 4 bases and J by 0 bases; unmatched bases: 5. CDR1 is LNHDA, CDR2 SQIVND, per germline (reference sequence).

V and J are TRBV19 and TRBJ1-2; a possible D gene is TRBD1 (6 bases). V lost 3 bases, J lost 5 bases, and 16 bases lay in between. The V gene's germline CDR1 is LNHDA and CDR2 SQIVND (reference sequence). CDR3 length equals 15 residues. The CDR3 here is CASSIGAGTPYGYTF. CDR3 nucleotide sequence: TGTGCCAGTAGTATCGGGGCCGGGACACCGTATGGCTACACCTTC.

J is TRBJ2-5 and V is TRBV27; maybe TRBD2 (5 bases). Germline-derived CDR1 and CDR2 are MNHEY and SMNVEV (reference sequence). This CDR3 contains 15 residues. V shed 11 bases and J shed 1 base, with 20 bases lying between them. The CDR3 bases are TGTGCCGCGGGCGGGTCAGGAGCCCTCCAAGAGACCCAGTACTTC. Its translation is CAAGGSGALQETQYF.